These 4 T cell receptor beta chains were sequenced from one sample in a study of T-cell reconstitution after alpha-beta-depleted transplantation in children. Study observations and caveats: After one year, T-cell counts and TCRbeta diversity mostly came from new T cells.

Unique molecular identifiers were incorporated into the prepared TCRbeta library. Each CDR3 protein is one row after TCRdb ran MiXCR on the PCR reads. The repertoire holds 250,000 to 300,000 distinct CDR3 sequences, with less than 9.5% as singletons. These receptors lack a known antigen. Here the sequenced sample was peripheral blood, taken 360 days after TCRalphabeta/CD19-depleted stem cell transplant. The receptors originated from a female patient between 2 and 15 years old who had a stem cell transplant for Fanconi anemia, so the T cells may come from the graft donor.

This clonotype was picked up many times. The rearrangement uses TRBV6-1 and TRBJ2-2; D remains ambiguous. The ends were cut back, 4 bases at V and 6 bases at J, with 9 bases in the middle. The germline V gene has CDR1 MNHNS and CDR2 SASEGT. This CDR3 region has 13 residues. CDR3 sequence (DNA): TGTGCCAGCAGTGTCATTGGGGCCGGGGAGCTGTTTTTT. Its translation is CASSVIGAGELFF.

The rearrangement joins TRBV11-2 to TRBJ2-7; unclear D gene. CDR1 is SGHAT and CDR2 is FQNNGV in the germline V gene. Trimming removed 1 base at V and 6 bases at J, with 7 bases between. This CDR3 has 12 amino acids. The CDR3 region is CASSLAPGEQYF. In DNA, the CDR3 is TGTGCCAGCAGCTTAGCCCCAGGCGAGCAGTACTTC.

The sample holds a few counts of this clonotype. The V call is TRBV5-1, the J call TRBJ1-6, with a possible D match to TRBD1 (6 bases). This CDR3 contains 15 residues. Germline V gives CDR1 SGHRS, CDR2 YFSETQ. V was trimmed by 0 bases and J by 7 bases, leaving 11 bases between them. The CDR3 protein is CASSLGGAKNSPLHF. The DNA for the CDR3 is TGCGCCAGCAGCTTGGGGGGGGCGAAGAATTCACCCCTCCACTTT.

This clonotype was observed a handful of times. V and J are TRBV10-3 and TRBJ2-7; 9 nucleotides agree with TRBD1. The CDR3 is made up of 16 amino acids. Germline CDR1 and CDR2: ENHRY and SYGVKD. V trimming: 4 bases; J trimming: 4 bases; junction bases outside the gene matches: 11. The CDR3 spells CAISGSGLGQGYEQYV. The DNA for the CDR3 is TGTGCCATCAGTGGGTCGGGTTTAGGACAGGGGTACGAGCAGTACGTC.